The 23 T cell receptor beta chains listed next were all sequenced from one sample in a study of vaccination effects on CD4 cells after COVID-19. TCRdb's table, derived via immunoSEQ multiplex PCR, lists solely in-frame clones and lacks some. The sample has some 59,000 clones, roughly 80% seen once. These receptors lack a known antigen. Within the ViraFEST assay, antigen-specific CD4+ T cells underwent expansion with viral peptide pools prior to sequencing. Scientists isolated CD4+ T cells after a roughly 9-day culture period ended. Sequences were derived from CD4+ T cells from PBMCs cultured with HCoV-229E spike peptides, sampled before COVID-19 vaccination. These receptors were collected from a human donor who received a COVID-19 vaccine.

CDR3 protein: CASSPGRRGTGELFF. For the CDR3, the DNA is TGTGCCAGCTCACCGGGACGTCGCGGCACCGGGGAGCTGTTTTTT. The chain carries TRBV5-8 and TRBJ2-2; possibly TRBD1 or TRBD2 for D (5 bases each). The CDR3 has 15 residues. Germline-derived CDR1 and CDR2 are SGHTS and YDEGEE. Trimming removed 7 bases at V and 4 bases at J, with 17 bases between.

CDR3: CASSERGPSYGYTF. Written as DNA, the CDR3 is TGTGCCAGCAGTGAACGGGGGCCGAGTTATGGCTACACCTTC. This chain links TRBV2 with TRBJ1-2; a weak D match, TRBD1 (6 bases). CDR3 length equals 14 residues. V lost 2 bases, J lost 5 bases, and 12 bases lay in between. Germline V gene data show CDR1 as SNHLY and CDR2 as FYNNEI. The entire variable domain, with the rest obtained from reference TRBV2 and TRBJ1-2, is as follows: EPEVTQTPSHQVTQMGQEVILRCVPISNHLYFYWYRQILGQKVEFLVSFYNNEISEKSEIFDDQFSVERPDGSNFTLKIRSTKLEDSAMYFCASSERGPSYGYTFGSGTRLTVV.

This clone turned up a few times. The V and J genes are TRBV4-1 and TRBJ1-2; D call uncertain. CDR1 and CDR2 from the germline V gene are MGHRA and YSYEKL. Trimming left V 2 bases short and J 4 bases short, with 14 bases between. The CDR3 extends over 15 amino acids. The CDR3 DNA sequence: TGCGCCAGCAGCCAATCCCCCACTGGAATCTATGGCTACACCTTC. Its translation is CASSQSPTGIYGYTF.

The gene calls are TRBV5-1 and TRBJ1-3; D ambiguous. The length of the CDR3 is 12 residues. Germline V gene lookup returns CDR1 SGHRS and CDR2 YFSETQ. V lost 4 bases and J 7 bases, leaving 9 bases between the germline ends. Here the CDR3 reads CASSPEGNTIYF. Here the CDR3 DNA reads TGCGCCAGCAGCCCAGAAGGGAACACCATATATTTT.

The chain joins TRBV6-2 or TRBV6-3 to TRBJ2-3, with D tentatively TRBD2 (6 bases). The germline CDR1 and CDR2 sequences are MNHEY and SVGEGT. The CDR3 extends over 18 amino acids. The V and J ends lost 0 bases and 0 bases respectively, with 16 bases between them. The CDR3 DNA reads as TGTGCCAGCAGTTACTCGATAGGGACTCCTAGCAGCACAGATACGCAGTATTTT. This codes for CASSYSIGTPSSTDTQYF.

The V gene is TRBV28, the J gene TRBJ1-5, with a possible D match to TRBD1 (6 bases). The CDR3 loop spans 18 amino acids. Germline V gene data show CDR1 as MDHEN and CDR2 as SYDVKM. V lost 5 bases and J lost 7, with 27 bases in between. The CDR3 DNA follows: TGTGCCAGCAGTGTGATGGGGGAGGGGGTCAGTTTTGTACAGCCCCAGCATTTT. Amino acid sequence: CASSVMGEGVSFVQPQHF.

The chain carries TRBV18 and TRBJ2-3; TRBD1 matches at 7 bases. CDR1 and CDR2 from the germline V gene are KGHSH and LQKENI. The CDR3 is 14 amino acids. The trim removed 3 bases at V and 4 bases at J, leaving 4 bases unmatched. The CDR3 here is CASSPTGVPDTQYF. CDR3 sequence (DNA): TGTGCCAGCTCACCCACAGGGGTACCAGATACGCAGTATTTT.

This clone has just one count. This chain links TRBV4-3 with TRBJ1-6; D gene uncertain. The germline V gene has CDR1 LGHNA and CDR2 YSLEER. Trimming stripped 0 bases from V and 6 bases from J, with 12 bases between. The CDR3 spans 16 residues. The chain's CDR3 is CASSQDIVLTNSPLHF. The CDR3 DNA reads TGCGCCAGCAGCCAAGATATAGTACTGACTAATTCACCCCTCCACTTT.

This clone was detected a few times. The chain joins TRBV10-3 to TRBJ2-3; D gene uncertain. V was cut by 8 bases and J by 0 bases, with 6 bases left in between. Per germline, CDR1 ENHRY and CDR2 SYGVKD. This CDR3 region has 12 residues. The CDR3 nucleotides read TGTGCCATCGCGGTTAGCACAGATACGCAGTATTTT. This gives the protein CAIAVSTDTQYF.

The V call is TRBV28, the J call TRBJ1-5; D is uncertain. Looked up from germline, CDR1 is MDHEN and CDR2 is SYDVKM. The CDR3 totals 16 residues. Trimming stripped 4 bases from V and 3 bases from J, with 16 bases between. CDR3 in DNA: TGTGCCAGCAGTTCTCGACGGTCGGTAATCAATCAGCCCCAGCATTTT. Protein sequence: CASSSRRSVINQPQHF.

The rearrangement uses TRBV18 and TRBJ2-7; D might be TRBD1 (7 bases). CDR1 is KGHSH and CDR2 is LQKENI in the germline V gene. Between the trimmed V and J ends, which lost 2 bases and 6 bases, there was a span of 20 bases. The CDR3 contains 16 residues. Here the CDR3 reads CASSPGQGGFIREQYV. The CDR3 DNA is TGTGCCAGCTCACCAGGGCAGGGGGGCTTTATCCGCGAGCAGTACGTC.

A remark on this clone: This sample includes further DNA sequences coding for the same CDR3. For the CDR3, the DNA is TGTGCCAGCAGCTTATCTTATACAGATACGCAGTATTTT. Translating it yields CASSLSYTDTQYF. The genes are TRBV7-2 and TRBJ2-3; D unclear. Germline V lookup: CDR1 SGHTA, CDR2 FQGNSA. V lost 2 bases to trimming and J lost 3 bases, with 6 bases between them. CDR3 length: 13 residues.

V gene TRBV2 combines with J gene TRBJ2-5; 8 nucleotides match TRBD2. This CDR3 is 14 amino acids long. The ends lost 4 bases at V and 7 bases at J; junction bases unmatched: 8. The germline gives CDR1 SNHLY, CDR2 FYNNEI. This CDR3 reads CASSVGTSAGTQYF. CDR3 bases: TGTGCCAGCAGTGTAGGGACTAGTGCGGGGACCCAGTACTTC.

This clone was seen more than once but under ten times. The chain recombines TRBV7-3 with TRBJ1-5; tentative D call: TRBD1 (5 bases). CDR1 is SGHTA, CDR2 FQGTGA, per germline. Trimming left V 5 bases short and J 7 bases short, with 18 bases between. The CDR3 has 15 amino acids. The chain's CDR3 is CASSIKTESVQPQHF. The CDR3 nucleotides are TGTGCCAGCAGCATCAAGACAGAGAGCGTCCAGCCCCAGCATTTT.

The CDR3 nucleotides are TGTGCCAGTAGCCGGGACAGGGGGCGGGCAACTAATGAAAAACTGTTTTTT. Translated, it gives CASSRDRGRATNEKLFF. The genes are TRBV19 and TRBJ1-4, with 12 bases that match TRBD1. The ends lost 6 bases at V and 0 bases at J; junction bases unmatched: 5. Germline V gene sequence: CDR1 LNHDA, CDR2 SQIVND (reference sequence). CDR3 length: 17 amino acids.

This rearrangement joins TRBV5-6 to TRBJ1-1; D call uncertain. From germline, CDR1 is SGHDT and CDR2 YYEEEE. Trimming left V 6 bases short and J 0 bases short, with 12 bases between. This CDR3 spans 14 amino acids. The CDR3 sequence is CASTPRRLNTEAFF. The CDR3 region has the DNA TGTGCCAGCACCCCACGGCGGCTGAACACTGAAGCTTTCTTT.

This rearrangement joins TRBV30 to TRBJ2-5; 9 bases line up with TRBD1. Trimming at V came to 2 bases and at J to 7 bases, leaving 8 bases not matched to a gene. The CDR3 totals 14 residues. The germline CDR1 and CDR2 sequences are GTSNPN and SVGIG (reference sequence). The CDR3 nucleotides read TGTGCCTGGAGTTTCGGGACAGGGTTAGGGACCCAGTACTTC. Translation: CAWSFGTGLGTQYF.

The chain is built from TRBV29-1 and TRBJ2-1, with a possible D match to TRBD1 (6 bases). This CDR3 region has 17 residues. Germline loops: CDR1 SQVTM, CDR2 ANQGSEA. The V gene lost 3 bases and the J gene lost 6 bases, with 24 bases spanning the gap. The CDR3 nucleotides are TGCAGCGTTGACGGAGGTGGGGGCATTCTCCCCGGCAATGAGCAGTTCTTC. Its protein product is CSVDGGGGILPGNEQFF.

The rearrangement links TRBV7-2 to TRBJ2-3; maybe TRBD1 (5 bases). The length of the CDR3 is 14 residues. V lost 2 bases and J lost 2, with 8 bases in between. Germline loops: CDR1 SGHTA, CDR2 FQGNSA. The CDR3 bases are TGTGCCAGCAGCTTATCTGGGGCCACAGATACGCAGTATTTT. This encodes CASSLSGATDTQYF. The full variable domain, completed using reference TRBV7-2 and TRBJ2-3, is GAGVSQSPSNKVTEKGKDVELRCDPISGHTALYWYRQSLGQGLEFLIYFQGNSAPDKSGLPSDRFSAERTGGSVSTLTIQRTQQEDSAVYLCASSLSGATDTQYFGPGTRLTVL.

The rearrangement links TRBV10-1 to TRBJ1-2; D unresolved. The CDR3 extends over 15 amino acids. Trimming pared 4 bases from V and 3 bases from J, leaving 15 bases between. Germline values: CDR1 WNHNN, CDR2 SYGVQD (reference sequence). CDR3 loop: CASSGGRTWDYGYTF. The CDR3 nucleotides read TGCGCCAGCAGTGGAGGAAGAACCTGGGACTATGGCTACACCTTC.

The V and J genes are TRBV28 and TRBJ2-1; 9 positions agree with TRBD2. The CDR3 is made up of 14 amino acids. Germline CDR1 reads MDHEN; CDR2 reads SYDVKM. J was trimmed by 6 bases and V by 5 bases; bases with no gene match: 5. For the CDR3, the DNA is TGTGCCAGCAGTGGGCCTAGCGGGGTCAATGAGCAGTTCTTC. It translates to CASSGPSGVNEQFF.

The chain carries TRBV29-1 and TRBJ2-2, with 8 positions matching TRBD2. The CDR3 consists of 13 residues. V trimming: 6 bases; J trimming: 6 bases; junction bases outside the gene matches: 6. CDR1 is SQVTM, CDR2 ANQGSEA, per germline. CDR3 loop: CSVDGTSSGELFF. The CDR3 region has the DNA TGCAGCGTCGATGGGACTAGTTCCGGGGAGCTGTTTTTT.

This clone appeared a single time. The rearrangement uses TRBV4-1 and TRBJ2-5; a possible D gene is TRBD2 (6 bases). V dropped 5 bases and J dropped 1 base, with 8 bases sitting between them. Germline values: CDR1 MGHRA, CDR2 YSYEKL. There are 13 residues in the CDR3. As DNA, the CDR3 is TGCGCCAGCAGCTTGGGACTCCAAGAGACCCAGTACTTC. Translation: CASSLGLQETQYF.